These T cell receptor beta chains were read from a single sample in a study of regulatory T cells in long-lasting Graves disease. TCRdb called the multiplex PCR reads again in MiXCR, with one record for every CDR3 protein. The data hold roughly 700,000 distinct CDR3 sequences, with 25% to 30% observed a single time. The specimen was peripheral blood mononuclear cells (PBMCs), collected when the disease was refractory, from a patient treated with antithyroid drugs. The receptors here all came from a female donor with Graves disease. CDR3s include the opening cysteine and the closing phenylalanine or tryptophan. The D gene is left open where the match is weak. Rows may omit the clone size; those that give it use once, few, many or a size class.

J gene: TRBJ1-1
clone size: few
D gene: -
V gene: TRBV30
CDR3 protein: CAWSVLRMNTEAFF
CDR3 DNA: TGTGCCTGGAGTGTACTTCGTATGAACACTGAAGCTTTCTTT

J gene: TRBJ1-2
clone size: -
D gene: TRBD1
V gene: TRBV5-1
CDR3 protein: CASDPGQGSGYTF
CDR3 DNA: TGCGCCAGCGACCCGGGACAGGGGTCTGGCTACACCTTC

J gene: TRBJ2-2
clone size: many
D gene: TRBD1
V gene: TRBV2
CDR3 protein: CASSGRQGRPNPTGELFF
CDR3 DNA: TGTGCCAGCAGTGGAAGACAGGGGAGACCCAACCCCACCGGGGAGCTGTTTTTT

J gene: TRBJ1-1
clone size: few
D gene: -
V gene: TRBV12-3/TRBV12-4
CDR3 protein: CASSFGAGTTEAFF
CDR3 DNA: TGTGCCAGCAGTTTTGGGGCGGGGACAACTGAAGCTTTCTTT

J gene: TRBJ2-7
clone size: few
D gene: -
V gene: TRBV18
CDR3 protein: CASSLPTPPREQYF
CDR3 DNA: TGTGCCAGCTCACTGCCGACTCCGCCGAGGGAGCAGTACTTC

J gene: TRBJ2-1
clone size: -
D gene: TRBD2
V gene: TRBV9
CDR3 protein: CASSVREGQGEQFF
CDR3 DNA: TGTGCCAGCAGCGTGCGGGAGGGCCAGGGGGAGCAGTTCTTC

J gene: TRBJ2-7
clone size: few
D gene: -
V gene: TRBV20-1
CDR3 protein: CSAPRDRRPVSYEQYF
CDR3 DNA: TGCAGTGCCCCCAGAGACAGGCGCCCCGTCTCCTACGAGCAGTACTTC

J gene: TRBJ2-5
clone size: -
D gene: TRBD2
V gene: TRBV4-2
CDR3 protein: CASRLSGSGETQYF
CDR3 DNA: TGTGCCAGCAGACTTAGCGGGAGTGGGGAGACCCAGTACTTC

J gene: TRBJ1-2
clone size: -
D gene: TRBD1
V gene: TRBV6-1
CDR3 protein: CASSSPTGTVYGYTF
CDR3 DNA: TGTGCCAGCAGCTCCCCCACCGGGACAGTCTATGGCTACACCTTC

J gene: TRBJ2-7
clone size: -
D gene: -
V gene: TRBV6-1
CDR3 protein: CASSESQEAYEQYF
CDR3 DNA: TGTGCCAGCAGTGAATCGCAAGAAGCCTACGAGCAGTACTTC

J gene: TRBJ1-1
clone size: -
D gene: TRBD1
V gene: TRBV14
CDR3 protein: CASSQGGTGWTEAFF
CDR3 DNA: TGTGCCAGCAGCCAAGGAGGGACAGGGTGGACTGAAGCTTTCTTT

J gene: TRBJ2-3
clone size: -
D gene: -
V gene: TRBV20-1
CDR3 protein: CSARRDRRTDTQYF
CDR3 DNA: TGCAGTGCTAGGCGGGACCGACGGACAGATACGCAGTATTTT

J gene: TRBJ2-2
clone size: few
D gene: TRBD1
V gene: TRBV6-2/TRBV6-3
CDR3 protein: CASSYRQGGGSTGELFF
CDR3 DNA: TGTGCCAGCAGTTACCGACAGGGGGGCGGGAGCACCGGGGAGCTGTTTTTT

J gene: TRBJ2-2
clone size: few
D gene: -
V gene: TRBV20-1
CDR3 protein: CSARISWGGELFF
CDR3 DNA: TGCAGTGCTAGAATAAGTTGGGGGGGGGAGCTGTTTTTT

J gene: TRBJ2-7
clone size: -
D gene: -
V gene: TRBV5-1
CDR3 protein: CASSLTGPYSYEQYF
CDR3 DNA: TGCGCCAGCAGCTTGACGGGGCCGTACTCCTACGAGCAGTACTTC

J gene: TRBJ2-2
clone size: -
D gene: -
V gene: TRBV7-6
CDR3 protein: CASSLVPTGSNTGELFF
CDR3 DNA: TGTGCCAGCAGCTTAGTGCCGACAGGATCGAACACCGGGGAGCTGTTTTTT

J gene: TRBJ2-7
clone size: -
D gene: -
V gene: TRBV6-1
CDR3 protein: CASSPDPASSYEQYF
CDR3 DNA: TGTGCCAGCAGCCCGGACCCCGCGAGCTCCTACGAGCAGTACTTC

J gene: TRBJ2-5
clone size: few
D gene: TRBD1
V gene: TRBV29-1
CDR3 protein: CSVWGQGIDQYF
CDR3 DNA: TGCAGCGTTTGGGGACAGGGAATAGATCAGTACTTC

J gene: TRBJ2-5
clone size: -
D gene: -
V gene: TRBV5-1
CDR3 protein: CASSIRTQETQYF
CDR3 DNA: TGCGCCAGCAGCATCCGGACCCAAGAGACCCAGTACTTC

J gene: TRBJ1-5
clone size: few
D gene: -
V gene: TRBV15
CDR3 protein: CATSRGAGNQPQHF
CDR3 DNA: TGTGCCACCAGCAGAGGGGCTGGCAATCAGCCCCAGCATTTT

J gene: TRBJ1-2
clone size: -
D gene: -
V gene: TRBV5-6
CDR3 protein: CASSRADGYYGYTF
CDR3 DNA: TGTGCCAGCAGCCGAGCAGACGGATACTATGGCTACACCTTC

J gene: TRBJ1-4
clone size: few
D gene: TRBD1
V gene: TRBV4-1
CDR3 protein: CASSQGTGAGEEKLFF
CDR3 DNA: TGCGCCAGCAGCCAAGGTACAGGGGCGGGGGAGGAAAAACTGTTTTTT

J gene: TRBJ1-1
clone size: -
D gene: TRBD1
V gene: TRBV19
CDR3 protein: CASSTIGQENTEAFF
CDR3 DNA: TGTGCCAGTAGCACCATCGGACAGGAGAACACTGAAGCTTTCTTT

J gene: TRBJ2-2
clone size: many
D gene: -
V gene: TRBV28
CDR3 protein: CASRGSGSGELFF
CDR3 DNA: TGTGCCAGCAGAGGTTCGGGGTCCGGGGAGCTGTTTTTT

J gene: TRBJ1-5
clone size: -
D gene: -
V gene: TRBV28
CDR3 protein: CASSLSEGYSNQPQHF
CDR3 DNA: TGTGCCAGCAGTTTATCGGAGGGTTACAGCAATCAGCCCCAGCATTTT

J gene: TRBJ1-5
clone size: -
D gene: TRBD1
V gene: TRBV19
CDR3 protein: CASSIGQGAFQPQHF
CDR3 DNA: TGTGCCAGTAGTATTGGACAGGGGGCTTTTCAGCCCCAGCATTTT

J gene: TRBJ2-5
clone size: -
D gene: TRBD2
V gene: TRBV10-1
CDR3 protein: CAREGEGSQETQYF
CDR3 DNA: TGCGCGCGGGAAGGGGAGGGGTCCCAAGAGACCCAGTACTTC

J gene: TRBJ1-5
clone size: many
D gene: -
V gene: TRBV28
CDR3 protein: CASRPQGSNQPQHF
CDR3 DNA: TGTGCCAGCAGGCCACAGGGTAGCAATCAGCCCCAGCATTTT

J gene: TRBJ2-5
clone size: -
D gene: TRBD2
V gene: TRBV19
CDR3 protein: CASMSREIGSETQYF
CDR3 DNA: TGTGCCAGTATGTCGCGGGAGATAGGTTCGGAGACCCAGTACTTC

J gene: TRBJ2-7
clone size: few
D gene: TRBD1
V gene: TRBV19
CDR3 protein: CASSTDRGNEQYF
CDR3 DNA: TGTGCCAGTAGCACTGACAGGGGAAACGAGCAGTACTTC

J gene: TRBJ2-2
clone size: few
D gene: -
V gene: TRBV18
CDR3 protein: CASSPYQGAGELFF
CDR3 DNA: TGTGCCAGCTCACCATATCAGGGTGCCGGGGAGCTGTTTTTT

J gene: TRBJ2-4
clone size: many
D gene: -
V gene: TRBV20-1
CDR3 protein: CSASEGLGVLKGDKNIQYF
CDR3 DNA: TGCAGTGCTAGTGAGGGCCTAGGGGTCCTAAAGGGGGACAAAAACATTCAGTACTTC

J gene: TRBJ1-1
clone size: -
D gene: -
V gene: TRBV6-2/TRBV6-3
CDR3 protein: CASSYNQPEAFF
CDR3 DNA: TGTGCCAGCAGTTACAACCAACCTGAAGCTTTCTTT

J gene: TRBJ2-7
clone size: -
D gene: TRBD1
V gene: TRBV30
CDR3 protein: CAWSQRGQGYEQYF
CDR3 DNA: TGTGCCTGGAGTCAGAGGGGACAGGGCTACGAGCAGTACTTC

J gene: TRBJ1-1
clone size: few
D gene: TRBD1
V gene: TRBV12-3/TRBV12-4
CDR3 protein: CASSPGQGSTEAFF
CDR3 DNA: TGTGCCAGCAGTCCGGGACAGGGATCCACTGAAGCTTTCTTT

J gene: TRBJ1-2
clone size: -
D gene: -
V gene: TRBV5-6
CDR3 protein: CASSLGGTDGYTF
CDR3 DNA: TGTGCCAGCAGCTTGGGAGGGACCGATGGCTACACCTTC

J gene: TRBJ2-7
clone size: many
D gene: -
V gene: TRBV20-1
CDR3 protein: CSATLGYTYEQYF
CDR3 DNA: TGCAGTGCTACCCTGGGGTATACCTACGAGCAGTACTTC

J gene: TRBJ1-5
clone size: -
D gene: -
V gene: TRBV30
CDR3 protein: CAWSIDTYNQPQHF
CDR3 DNA: TGTGCCTGGAGTATAGACACCTACAATCAGCCCCAGCATTTT

J gene: TRBJ2-7
clone size: many
D gene: TRBD1
V gene: TRBV2
CDR3 protein: CASSATGTGASYEQYF
CDR3 DNA: TGTGCCAGCAGTGCCACCGGGACAGGGGCGTCCTACGAGCAGTACTTC

J gene: TRBJ1-4
clone size: few
D gene: -
V gene: TRBV30
CDR3 protein: CAWRRGAGDEKLFF
CDR3 DNA: TGTGCCTGGAGACGGGGGGCCGGGGATGAAAAACTGTTTTTT

J gene: TRBJ2-7
clone size: few
D gene: -
V gene: TRBV12-3/TRBV12-4
CDR3 protein: CASSLFAGVYEQYF
CDR3 DNA: TGTGCCAGCAGTTTATTTGCAGGGGTCTACGAGCAGTACTTC

J gene: TRBJ2-7
clone size: -
D gene: TRBD2
V gene: TRBV2
CDR3 protein: CASSSRSRGLAGSYEQYF
CDR3 DNA: TGTGCCAGCAGTTCGCGCTCCCGGGGACTAGCGGGCTCCTACGAGCAGTACTTC

J gene: TRBJ2-5
clone size: many
D gene: -
V gene: TRBV11-2
CDR3 protein: CASSLFEAETQYF
CDR3 DNA: TGTGCCAGCAGCCTATTCGAGGCAGAGACCCAGTACTTC

J gene: TRBJ1-4
clone size: -
D gene: -
V gene: TRBV25-1
CDR3 protein: CASSEPGPNEKLFF
CDR3 DNA: TGTGCCAGCAGTGAACCAGGACCTAATGAAAAACTGTTTTTT

J gene: TRBJ1-6
clone size: -
D gene: -
V gene: TRBV7-6
CDR3 protein: CASSSGAGPGNPPLHF
CDR3 DNA: TGTGCCAGCAGCTCCGGGGCTGGACCGGGCAATCCACCCCTCCACTTT

J gene: TRBJ2-5
clone size: -
D gene: -
V gene: TRBV9
CDR3 protein: CASSVGGESLRSQETQYF
CDR3 DNA: TGTGCCAGCAGCGTAGGGGGGGAAAGTTTGAGAAGCCAAGAGACCCAGTACTTC

J gene: TRBJ2-7
clone size: few
D gene: -
V gene: TRBV20-1
CDR3 protein: CSARDLTRPSYEQYF
CDR3 DNA: TGCAGTGCTAGGGATCTTACTCGGCCCTCCTACGAGCAGTACTTC

J gene: TRBJ1-1
clone size: -
D gene: -
V gene: TRBV6-1
CDR3 protein: CASSTTVSEAFF
CDR3 DNA: TGTGCCAGCAGCACCACGGTCTCTGAAGCTTTCTTT

J gene: TRBJ2-7
clone size: few
D gene: -
V gene: TRBV27
CDR3 protein: CASRGRTVGSGWPYF
CDR3 DNA: TGTGCCAGCAGGGGGCGGACCGTAGGGTCCGGCTGGCCGTACTTC

J gene: TRBJ2-1
clone size: few
D gene: -
V gene: TRBV11-2
CDR3 protein: CASSPLGAGGTNEQFF
CDR3 DNA: TGTGCCAGCAGCCCCCTGGGTGCGGGCGGAACCAATGAGCAGTTCTTC